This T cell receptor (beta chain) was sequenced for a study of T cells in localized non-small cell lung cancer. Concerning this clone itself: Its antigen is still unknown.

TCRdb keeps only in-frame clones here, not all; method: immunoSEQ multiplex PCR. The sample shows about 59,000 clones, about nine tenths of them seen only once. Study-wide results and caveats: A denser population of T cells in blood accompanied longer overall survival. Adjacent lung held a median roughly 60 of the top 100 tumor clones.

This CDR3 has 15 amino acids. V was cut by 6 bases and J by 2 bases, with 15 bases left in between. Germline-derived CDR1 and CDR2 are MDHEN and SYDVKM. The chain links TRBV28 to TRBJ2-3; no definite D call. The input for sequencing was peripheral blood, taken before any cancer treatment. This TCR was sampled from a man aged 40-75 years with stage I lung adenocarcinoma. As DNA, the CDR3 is TGTGCCAGCAGCACCCCTCAATTGGTCACAGATACGCAGTATTTT. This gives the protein CASSTPQLVTDTQYF.